Sequencing of this T cell receptor (beta chain) was carried out in a study of long-term antiretroviral therapy in people with HIV (dated by TCRdb to 2022 to 2024). With regard to the full study: Collection of the earliest samples took place about a decade ahead of the 2015 WHO recommendation for immediate ART, at a time when ART was typically delayed until CD4 counts fell. This retrospective serial study examined whether starting ART and sustained HIV suppression were associated with changes in the composition and diversity of the TRB repertoire in peripheral blood. The cohort contributed 150 to 200 cryopreserved PBMC samples from about 30 adults with confirmed HIV infection, collected serially over a mean of approximately 6 years (range 1-12). Of the roughly 30 participants with HIV, approximately ten were female. No cross-contamination during QIAcube processing turned up in test extractions that ran a monoclonal T-cell line alongside 30 to 40 polyclonal samples.

This clone was observed once. Its antigen is currently not known. No clone much larger than this one lies a single base away; base qualities are absent. To be included, a participant needed at least one PBMC sample from before ART initiation plus at least two post-ART samples. Every participant with HIV received treatment in the United States of America. Before DNA extraction, cryopreserved samples containing roughly 1-10 million PBMC were thawed and washed. At the time of the earliest PBMC sample, participants with HIV were aged between roughly 20 and 60 years. PBMC samples were contributed by each participant from 1-4 timepoints before ART initiation and 2-8 timepoints after ART initiation, with a median of 7 samples. For every participant, serial HIV viral load, CD4+ T-cell count, ART history and demographic data were obtained. Using a Qiagen kit on a QIAcube, genomic DNA was extracted from unsorted PBMC, with samples processed in batches of 12.

The full study reports these points: Samples dated from 2004 to 2017, and the ART regimens used may be less effective than current ones. Inferences about post-ART repertoire changes are limited because no data were available on ART adherence, viral resistance or therapy changes. Expanded TRB clones identified before ART initiation dominated the repertoire at all time points, although this dominance fluctuated and declined in many PLHIV after ART. Starting ART was linked to a significant rise in TRB diversity, yet even with long-term ART the diversity remained significantly lower than in transplant donor controls. Narrower CDR3 length ranges were observed in HIV repertoires than in controls, and an antigen-experienced repertoire with only a slight naive shift after ART was suggested by the network structure. Unsorted PBMC were profiled instead of sorted CD4+ and CD8+ T cells because pre-ART samples had limited cell numbers. Limited PBMC availability meant only the TCR beta chain was sequenced, without alpha chain pairing.

The immunoSEQ hsTCRB v3.0 assay was used at survey level resolution to sequence the TRB variable region. TRB sequencing targeted a depth of about 40,000-50,000 T-cell genomes per sample. An Illumina MiSeq with a v3 150-cycle kit was used to sequence the pooled TRB libraries. The paper's data handling went like this. Analysis of repertoires was carried out in R inside a reproducible Nextflow workflow spanning QC, data transformation and analysis. LymphoSeq2, an R package for exploring AIRR-Seq data, was used to implement custom analyses. After excluding a few samples that yielded fewer than 5000 total TRB sequences, 150 to 200 HIV repertoires remained for analysis. Among the 180 or so HIV repertoires that were kept, some 61 were collected before ART initiation and roughly 130 were collected after ART initiation. Repertoires were downsampled to 5000 TRB nucleotide sequences, and summary statistics were averaged over 100 downsampling iterations. Only TRB sequences with CDR3 regions of at least seven amino acids were retained for analysis. Two measures captured diversity: a Shannon entropy-derived clonality score and the Gini coefficient. In repertoire networks, the top 5000 CDR3 amino acid sequences were linked whenever an edit distance of one separated two sequences. For TRB CDR3 amino acid sequences, GLIPH2 was used to predict antigen specificity groups and MHC restriction. Known CMV, EBV, HIV or tissue antigen associations were flagged by matching CDR3 amino acid sequences against VDJdb and McPAS-TCR. Pre-ART, post-ART and control groups were compared with Wilcoxon signed-rank tests and Holm-Bonferroni correction. TCRdb stores this immuneACCESS table with in-frame sequences only. Part of the clones is absent; in the studies checked, under half of the shortfall reflects unresolved V genes, and no reason is known for the rest. D and trimming come from the DNA, and the V and J calls and clone size come from that table. The sample contains about 44,000 clones, roughly 95% of them found a single time. About 2.5% of the sample comes from the top ten.

The sequence was collected from a woman aged 50 to 60 with HIV. The sequenced sample was unsorted PBMCs, obtained 3.7 years after starting antiretroviral therapy.

The CDR3 region has the sequence CATDRGLLEGAFF. The DNA is TGTGCCACCGACAGGGGGCTCCTAGAGGGTGCTTTCTTT. Here the chain combines TRBV27 and TRBJ1-1, and 10 junction bases match TRBD1. V is trimmed back by 10 bases and J by 11 bases, and the junction contains 13 bases that no gene match accounts for. CDR1 MNHEY and CDR2 SMNVEV are derived from the germline V gene (reference sequence). The cysteine opens and the phenylalanine closes a CDR3 of 13 amino acids. CDR3 DNA is the only sequence kept; it has 39 bases, read in frame from the first base.